This T cell receptor (beta chain) was found in a study of CD8+ T cells in alopecia areata. The CDR3 runs to 12 residues. The V gene lost 5 bases and the J gene lost 3 bases, with 11 bases spanning the gap. In germline, CDR1 is SQVTM, CDR2 ANQGSEA. It was cDNA, reverse transcribed from extracted RNA, that served as the sequencing template. Clones were sequenced by immunoSEQ multiplex PCR, and TCRdb holds only the in-frame ones, with some missing. The data hold 150,000 to 200,000 clones, with around 60% observed a single time. Treatment: oral pan-JAK inhibitor, 5-10 mg twice daily. The chain has TRBV29-1 and TRBJ2-7; D not certain. The sequencing here drew on CD4+ T cells sorted from blood, taken at approximately week 50, from a patient treated with tofacitinib. The receptor comes from a human donor with alopecia areata. CDR3 amino acids: CSVIRDGYEQYF. In DNA form, the CDR3 reads TGCAGCGTTATCCGCGATGGCTACGAGCAGTACTTC.